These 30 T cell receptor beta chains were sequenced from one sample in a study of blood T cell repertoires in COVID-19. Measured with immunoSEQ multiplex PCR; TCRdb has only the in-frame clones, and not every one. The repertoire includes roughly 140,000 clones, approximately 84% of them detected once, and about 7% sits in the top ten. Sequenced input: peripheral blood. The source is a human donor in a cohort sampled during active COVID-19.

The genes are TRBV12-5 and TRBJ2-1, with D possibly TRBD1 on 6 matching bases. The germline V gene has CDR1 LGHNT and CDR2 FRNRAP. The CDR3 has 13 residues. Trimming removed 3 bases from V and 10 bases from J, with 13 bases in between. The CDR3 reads CASGLVQGGEQFF. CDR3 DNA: TGTGCTAGTGGTTTAGTACAGGGTGGGGAGCAGTTCTTC.

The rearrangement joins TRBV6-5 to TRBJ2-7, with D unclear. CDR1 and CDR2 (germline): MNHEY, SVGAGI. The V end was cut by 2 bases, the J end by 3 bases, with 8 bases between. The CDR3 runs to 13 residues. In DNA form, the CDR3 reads TGTGCCAGCAGTTACGCAGGTTACTACGAGCAGTACTTC. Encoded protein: CASSYAGYYEQYF.

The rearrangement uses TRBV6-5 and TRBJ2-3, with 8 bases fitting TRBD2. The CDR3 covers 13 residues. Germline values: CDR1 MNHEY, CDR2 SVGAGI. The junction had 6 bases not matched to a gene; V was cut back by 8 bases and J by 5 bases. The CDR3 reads CASQGLGLDTQYF. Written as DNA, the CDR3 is TGTGCCAGCCAGGGACTAGGTTTAGATACGCAGTATTTT.

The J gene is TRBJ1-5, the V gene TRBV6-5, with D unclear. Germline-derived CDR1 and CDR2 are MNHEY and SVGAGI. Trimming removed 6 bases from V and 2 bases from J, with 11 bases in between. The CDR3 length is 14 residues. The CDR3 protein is CASRRAPGNQPQHF. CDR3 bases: TGTGCCAGCAGGCGGGCGCCGGGCAATCAGCCCCAGCATTTT.

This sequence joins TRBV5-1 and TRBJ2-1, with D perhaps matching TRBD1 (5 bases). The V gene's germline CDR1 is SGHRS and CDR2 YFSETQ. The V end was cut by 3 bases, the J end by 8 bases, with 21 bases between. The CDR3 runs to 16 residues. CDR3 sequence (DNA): TGCGCCAGCAGCTCGACGTCCCGCCCGCAGGGCTATGAGCAGTTCTTC. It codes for CASSSTSRPQGYEQFF.

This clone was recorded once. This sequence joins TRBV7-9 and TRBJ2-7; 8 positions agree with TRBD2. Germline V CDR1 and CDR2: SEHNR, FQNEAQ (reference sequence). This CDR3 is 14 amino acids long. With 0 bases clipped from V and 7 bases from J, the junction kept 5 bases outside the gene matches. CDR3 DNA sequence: TGTGCCAGCAGCTTAGCTGGCGGGGGGTGGGAGCAGTACTTC. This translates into CASSLAGGGWEQYF.

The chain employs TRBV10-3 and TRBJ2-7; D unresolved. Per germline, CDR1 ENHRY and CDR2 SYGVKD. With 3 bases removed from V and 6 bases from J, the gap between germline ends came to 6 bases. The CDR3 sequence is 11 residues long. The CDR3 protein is CAISDLSEQYF. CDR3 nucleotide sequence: TGTGCCATCAGTGACTTGTCCGAGCAGTACTTC.

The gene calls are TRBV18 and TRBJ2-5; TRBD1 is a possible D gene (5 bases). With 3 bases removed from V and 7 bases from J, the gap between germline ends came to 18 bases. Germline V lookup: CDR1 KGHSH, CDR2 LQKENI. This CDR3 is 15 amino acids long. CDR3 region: CASSPDRQGLGTQYF. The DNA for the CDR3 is TGTGCCAGCTCACCCGACCGGCAGGGCCTCGGGACCCAGTACTTC.

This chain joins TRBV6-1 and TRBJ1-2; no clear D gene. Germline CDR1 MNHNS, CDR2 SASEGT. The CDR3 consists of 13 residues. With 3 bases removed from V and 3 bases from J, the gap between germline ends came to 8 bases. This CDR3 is CASSESRDYGYTF. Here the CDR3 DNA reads TGTGCCAGCAGTGAGAGTCGGGACTATGGCTACACCTTC.

Written as DNA, the CDR3 is TGTGCCTGGAGCGCCAGCGGGTATCGGGACGGCTACACCTTC. Amino acids: CAWSASGYRDGYTF. This chain joins TRBV30 and TRBJ1-2; D might be TRBD1 (5 bases). The CDR3 contains 14 residues. The germline gives CDR1 GTSNPN, CDR2 SVGIG (reference sequence). V was shortened by 3 bases and J by 8 bases, with 19 bases between the two germline ends.

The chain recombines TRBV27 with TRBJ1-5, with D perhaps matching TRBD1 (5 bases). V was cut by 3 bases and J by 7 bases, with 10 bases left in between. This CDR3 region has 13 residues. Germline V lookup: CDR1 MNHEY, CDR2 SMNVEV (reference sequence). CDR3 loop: CASSFLGQQPQHF. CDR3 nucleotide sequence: TGTGCCAGCAGTTTCTTGGGGCAACAGCCCCAGCATTTT.

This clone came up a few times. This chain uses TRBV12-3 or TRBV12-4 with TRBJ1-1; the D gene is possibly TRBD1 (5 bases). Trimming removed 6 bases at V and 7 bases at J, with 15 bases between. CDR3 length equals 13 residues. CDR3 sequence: CASRPVTAGEAFF. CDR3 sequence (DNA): TGTGCCAGCAGGCCGGTGACAGCTGGTGAAGCTTTCTTT.

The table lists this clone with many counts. CDR3 in DNA: TGTGCCAGCAGCCTCCAGGGTGGGACTCCTAACTATGGCTACACCTTC. This translates into CASSLQGGTPNYGYTF. The chain links TRBV6-4 to TRBJ1-2, with D maybe TRBD1 (5 bases). There are 16 residues in the CDR3. Germline values: CDR1 MRHNA, CDR2 SNTAGT. Deletions cut 6 bases from V and 0 bases from J, with 17 bases between.

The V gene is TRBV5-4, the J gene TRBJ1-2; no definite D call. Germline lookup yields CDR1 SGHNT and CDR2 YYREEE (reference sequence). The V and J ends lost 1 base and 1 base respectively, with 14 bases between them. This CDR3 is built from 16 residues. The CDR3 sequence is CASSLRMAGINYGYTF. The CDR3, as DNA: TGTGCCAGCAGCTTGCGGATGGCAGGCATTAACTATGGCTACACCTTC.

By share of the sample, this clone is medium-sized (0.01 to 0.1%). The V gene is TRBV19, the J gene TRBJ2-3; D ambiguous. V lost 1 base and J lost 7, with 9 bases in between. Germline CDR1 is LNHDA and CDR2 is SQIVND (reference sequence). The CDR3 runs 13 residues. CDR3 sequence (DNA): TGTGCCAGTAGTATAGTGGCCCGTAATACGCAGTATTTT. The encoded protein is CASSIVARNTQYF.

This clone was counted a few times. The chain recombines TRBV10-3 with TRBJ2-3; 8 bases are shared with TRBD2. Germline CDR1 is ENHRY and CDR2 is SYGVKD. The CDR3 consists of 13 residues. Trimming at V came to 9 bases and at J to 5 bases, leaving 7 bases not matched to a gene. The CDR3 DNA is TGTGCCATTTACGGGGGGGAAGTAGATACGCAGTATTTT. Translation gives CAIYGGEVDTQYF.

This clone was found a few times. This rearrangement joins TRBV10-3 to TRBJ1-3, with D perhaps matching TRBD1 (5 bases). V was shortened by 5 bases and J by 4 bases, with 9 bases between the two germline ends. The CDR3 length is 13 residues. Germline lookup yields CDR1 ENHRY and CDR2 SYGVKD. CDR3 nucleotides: TGTGCCATCAGTCCAGGGCTAGGAAACACCATATATTTT. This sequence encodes CAISPGLGNTIYF.

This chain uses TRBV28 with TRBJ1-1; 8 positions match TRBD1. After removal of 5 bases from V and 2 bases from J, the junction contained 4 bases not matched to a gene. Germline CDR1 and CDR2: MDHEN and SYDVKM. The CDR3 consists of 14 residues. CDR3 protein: CASSVPGGNTEAFF. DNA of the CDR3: TGTGCCAGCAGTGTTCCAGGGGGCAACACTGAAGCTTTCTTT.

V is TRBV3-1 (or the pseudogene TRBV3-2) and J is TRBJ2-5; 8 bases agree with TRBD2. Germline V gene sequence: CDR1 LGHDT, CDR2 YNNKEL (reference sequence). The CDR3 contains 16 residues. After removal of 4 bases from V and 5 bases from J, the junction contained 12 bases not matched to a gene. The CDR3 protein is CASSRQAGGGRETQYF. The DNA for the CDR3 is TGTGCCAGCAGCCGGCAGGCTGGCGGGGGGCGGGAGACCCAGTACTTC.

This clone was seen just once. CDR3 sequence (DNA): TGTGCCAGCAGTACAGGGGGTACGGTCAATGAGCAGTTCTTC. Protein sequence: CASSTGGTVNEQFF. V gene TRBV28 combines with J gene TRBJ2-1, with 8 bases that match TRBD1. CDR1 and CDR2 (germline): MDHEN, SYDVKM. CDR3 size: 14 residues. V trimming: 5 bases; J trimming: 6 bases; junction bases outside the gene matches: 6.

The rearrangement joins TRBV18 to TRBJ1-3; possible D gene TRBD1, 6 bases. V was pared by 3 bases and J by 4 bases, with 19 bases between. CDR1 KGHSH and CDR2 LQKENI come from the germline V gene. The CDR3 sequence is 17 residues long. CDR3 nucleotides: TGTGCCAGCTCACCGAGAGAGACAGGAGCTGCCGGAAACACCATATATTTT. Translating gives CASSPRETGAAGNTIYF.

CDR3 sequence reads: CASSVDPSGGHGGDTQYF. In nucleotides, the CDR3 is TGTGCCAGCAGCGTAGATCCTAGCGGGGGTCACGGTGGAGATACGCAGTATTTT. The chain recombines TRBV9 with TRBJ2-3; 10 nucleotides agree with TRBD2. Germline assignment: CDR1 SGDLS and CDR2 YYNGEE. Trimming took 0 bases from V and 5 from J; bases not matched to a gene: 12. The CDR3 length is 18 residues.

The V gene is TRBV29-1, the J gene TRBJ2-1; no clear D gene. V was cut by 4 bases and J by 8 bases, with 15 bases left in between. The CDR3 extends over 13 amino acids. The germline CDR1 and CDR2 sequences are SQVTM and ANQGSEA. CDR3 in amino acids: CSVARLSWDEQFF. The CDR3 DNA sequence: TGCAGCGTTGCTAGACTCTCCTGGGATGAGCAGTTCTTC.

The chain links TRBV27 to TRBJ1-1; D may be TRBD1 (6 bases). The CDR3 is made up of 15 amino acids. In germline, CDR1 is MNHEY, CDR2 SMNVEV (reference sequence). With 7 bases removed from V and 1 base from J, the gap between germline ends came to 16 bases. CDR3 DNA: TGTGCCAGCATCTCTTGGGGACACCAGAACACTGAAGCTTTCTTT. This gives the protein CASISWGHQNTEAFF.

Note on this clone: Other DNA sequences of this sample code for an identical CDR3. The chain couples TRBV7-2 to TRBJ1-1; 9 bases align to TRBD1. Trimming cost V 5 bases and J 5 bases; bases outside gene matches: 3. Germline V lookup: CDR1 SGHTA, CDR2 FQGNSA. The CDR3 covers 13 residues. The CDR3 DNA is TGTGCCAGCAGCGAAGGACAGGGGACTGAAGCTTTCTTT. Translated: CASSEGQGTEAFF.

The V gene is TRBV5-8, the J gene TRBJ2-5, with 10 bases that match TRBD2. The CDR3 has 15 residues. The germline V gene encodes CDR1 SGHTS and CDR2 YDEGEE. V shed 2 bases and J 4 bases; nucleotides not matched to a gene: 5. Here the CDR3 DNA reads TGTGCCAGCAGCTTTAGCGGGGGGACCCGAGAGACCCAGTACTTC. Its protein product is CASSFSGGTRETQYF.

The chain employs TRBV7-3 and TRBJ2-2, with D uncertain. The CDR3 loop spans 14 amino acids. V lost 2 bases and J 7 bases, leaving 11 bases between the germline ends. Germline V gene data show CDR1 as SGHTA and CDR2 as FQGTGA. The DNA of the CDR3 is TGTGCCAGCAGCTTAGGCGGTTCTGTCGGGGAGCTGTTTTTT. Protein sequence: CASSLGGSVGELFF.

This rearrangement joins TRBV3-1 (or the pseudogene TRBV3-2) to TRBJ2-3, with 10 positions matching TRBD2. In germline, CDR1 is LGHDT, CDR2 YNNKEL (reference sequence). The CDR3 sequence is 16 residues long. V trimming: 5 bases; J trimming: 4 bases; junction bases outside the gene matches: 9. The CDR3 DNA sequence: TGTGCCAGCAGCTCTCAGCGGGGGGGCCGCGCAGATACGCAGTATTTT. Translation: CASSSQRGGRADTQYF.

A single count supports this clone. CDR3 region: CAWSVGSSYEQYF. For the CDR3, the DNA is TGTGCCTGGAGTGTAGGGAGCTCCTACGAGCAGTACTTC. The rearrangement links TRBV30 to TRBJ2-7; D is perhaps TRBD2 (5 bases). This CDR3 is built from 13 residues. Germline CDR1 is GTSNPN and CDR2 is SVGIG (reference sequence). V dropped 0 bases and J dropped 0 bases, with 6 bases sitting between them.

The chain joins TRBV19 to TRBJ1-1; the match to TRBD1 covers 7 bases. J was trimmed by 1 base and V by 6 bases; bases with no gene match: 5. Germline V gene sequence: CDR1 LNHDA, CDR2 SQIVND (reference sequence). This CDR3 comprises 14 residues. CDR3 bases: TGTGCCAGTAGGGACGGGACAGCGAACACTGAAGCTTTCTTT. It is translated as CASRDGTANTEAFF.